Sequencing of this T cell receptor beta chain was carried out in a study of OX40 agonist ivuxolimab in advanced cancers. About the investigation overall: The costimulatory receptor OX40 (CD134) was targeted by ivuxolimab, a fully human IgG2 agonistic monoclonal antibody. Intravenous ivuxolimab was administered to patients every 2 weeks at six dose levels: 0.01, 0.1, 0.3, 1.5, 3 and 10 mg/kg. Of the approximately 50 dose-escalation patients, hepatocellular carcinoma was present in around 20, melanoma in roughly 15, renal cell carcinoma in 9 and head and neck cancer in 9. In the dose-escalation cohort, 65% to 85% of patients were male, and the mean age was 60 years with a range of roughly 20 to 80. Prior anti-PD-1, anti-PD-L1 or anti-CTLA-4 therapy was permitted, and checkpoint inhibitors had been received by 40% to 50% of dose-escalation patients. Partial responses occurred in three dose-escalation patients: two with cutaneous melanoma and one with hepatocellular carcinoma. The purpose of peripheral TCRbeta sequencing was to test whether ivuxolimab changed TCR sequence diversity and led to clonal T-cell expansion. The paper reports the monotherapy dose-escalation portion (N ≈ 50 patients) of the phase I ivuxolimab trial. General findings and caveats noted by the study authors: After ivuxolimab, expanded clones were on average more numerous among CD8+ T cells than among CD4+ T cells. At doses of 0.1 to 3.0 mg/kg, clonal expansion of both CD4+ and CD8+ T cells in blood was seen between baseline and week 6. In partial responders in the 0.1-3.0 mg/kg groups, normalized peripheral clonal expansion was found to be among the lowest, especially among CD8+ T cells. Low levels of normalized T-cell clonal expansion were also shown by some nonresponding patients. Which antigens the clonally expanded peripheral T cells were specific for was not determined.

Trimming takes 3 bases off V and 6 bases off J; junction bases not matched to a gene: 11. The CDR3 has 15 amino acids, counting the end cysteine and phenylalanine. Solely the CDR3 DNA is kept, with 45 bases framed from the first base. CDR1 and CDR2 (MNHEY, SMNVEV) derive from the germline V gene (reference sequence). On this clone itself: This receptor's antigen is unknown. Base quality data are lacking; no much larger clone is found one base away.

The trial excluded patients who had a history of autoimmune disease or who were on systemic immunosuppression. In every dose cohort, peripheral blood was drawn for TCR sequencing at baseline, cycle 4 day 1, and cycle 7 day 1. The samples were taken from a phase I, first-in-human, multicenter, open-label dose-escalation trial of ivuxolimab. Adults with locally advanced or metastatic head and neck squamous cell, hepatocellular, melanoma or renal cell carcinoma were enrolled in the trial. Before TCR sequencing, CD4+ and CD8+ T cells were separately sorted from peripheral blood. To sequence the TCRbeta CDR3 region, genomic DNA was isolated from the sorted cells. The immunoSEQ Assay was used to sequence the TCRbeta CDR3 regions. TCRdb carries this immuneACCESS record with in-frame sequences only. Its versions omit some clonotypes, under half of them owing to an unresolved V gene in the studies checked, with the rest unexplained. The sample profile shows some 130,000 clones; approximately 94% of them were found once. The ten largest clones add up to approximately 1% of the sample.

This material consisted of CD4+ or CD8+ T cells sorted from blood, taken in a trial of the OX40 agonist ivuxolimab. The sequence joins TRBV27 to TRBJ2-7; 7 central bases correspond to TRBD2. The sequence was collected from an adult with an advanced solid tumor such as melanoma, head and neck, liver or kidney cancer. The CDR3 is CASSFSQRGTIEQYF. The nucleotide sequence is TGTGCCAGCAGTTTTAGCCAGCGGGGCACTATCGAGCAGTACTTC.